These T cell receptor beta chains were read from a single sample in a study of cytomegalovirus exposure and HLA in healthy donors. Using immunoSEQ multiplex PCR, the repertoire was profiled, and TCRdb retains in-frame clones only, with some absent. The sample holds about 200,000 clones, roughly 77% seen once. Sequenced input: PBMCs. The receptors come from a male donor in good health and CMV-seropositive. CDR3s include the opening cysteine and the closing phenylalanine or tryptophan. D genes are given only for firm matches. Clone size, where shown, is once, few, many, or a class for clones that have expanded.

>TRBD1|TRBV7-9|NA|TRBJ1-5
CASSLVQGAHGNQPQHF
TGTGCCAGCAGCTTAGTACAGGGGGCACATGGCAATCAGCCCCAGCATTTT
>TRBD2|TRBV4-1|NA|TRBJ2-3
CASSLLSGGASDTQYF
TGCGCCAGCAGCCTCCTAAGCGGGGGGGCCTCAGATACGCAGTATTTT
>TRBD2|TRBV7-2|NA|TRBJ2-7
CASSFGLAVSYEQYF
TGTGCCAGCAGCTTCGGACTAGCGGTCTCCTACGAGCAGTACTTC
>TRBD1|TRBV7-9|once|TRBJ1-1
CSSSWGQTYTEAFF
TGTTCCAGCAGCTGGGGACAGACTTACACTGAAGCTTTCTTT
>NA|TRBV5-1|few|TRBJ2-1
CASNQEGVSYNEQFF
TGCGCCAGCAACCAAGAGGGGGTCTCCTACAATGAGCAGTTCTTC
>TRBD2|TRBV12-5|NA|TRBJ2-3
CASGSGLAGGTDTQYF
TGTGCTAGTGGTTCGGGACTAGCGGGAGGTACGGATACGCAGTATTTT
>TRBD1|TRBV10-2|NA|TRBJ1-1
CASSESQGGTEAFF
TGCGCCAGCAGTGAGTCCCAGGGGGGCACTGAAGCTTTCTTT
>TRBD2|TRBV6-5|NA|TRBJ2-7
CASIAGGARQYF
TGTGCCAGCATAGCGGGAGGGGCAAGGCAGTACTTC
>NA|TRBV7-8|once|TRBJ2-7
CASSLNPAVYEQYF
TGTGCCAGCAGCTTAAACCCAGCGGTCTACGAGCAGTACTTC
>TRBD1|TRBV7-8|NA|TRBJ1-2
CASSLEQGQHPNYGYTF
TGTGCCAGCAGCTTAGAACAGGGACAGCACCCTAACTATGGCTACACCTTC
>TRBD2|TRBV11-1|NA|TRBJ2-3
CASSLGLAGGPVTQYF
TGTGCCAGCAGCTTGGGACTAGCGGGAGGGCCTGTTACGCAGTATTTT
>TRBD1|TRBV7-2|NA|TRBJ1-2
CASSSSGTAYGYTF
TGTGCCAGCAGCTCGTCCGGGACAGCCTATGGCTACACCTTC
>TRBD1|TRBV6-1|NA|TRBJ1-1
CASTTGPMNTEAFF
TGTGCCAGCACGACAGGGCCCATGAACACTGAAGCTTTCTTT
>TRBD1|TRBV7-2|once|TRBJ2-7
CASSSGQGTFNEQYF
TGTGCCAGCAGCTCCGGACAGGGAACGTTCAACGAGCAGTACTTC
>NA|TRBV6-1|NA|TRBJ2-7
CASSEAIAQTYEQYF
TGTGCCAGCAGTGAAGCGATCGCACAAACCTACGAGCAGTACTTC
>NA|TRBV18|NA|TRBJ1-4
CASSPQGSLGEKLFF
TGTGCCAGCTCACCACAAGGAAGTCTAGGTGAAAAACTGTTTTTT
>NA|TRBV9|NA|TRBJ2-3
CASSVFATSPDTQYF
TGTGCCAGCAGCGTATTCGCCACTAGCCCAGATACGCAGTATTTT
>TRBD2|TRBV27|NA|TRBJ2-5
CASSLSYGGAEETQYF
TGTGCCAGCAGTTTGTCTTACGGGGGGGCAGAAGAGACCCAGTACTTC
>NA|TRBV20-1|NA|TRBJ1-2
CSARAGGGYTF
TGCAGTGCTAGAGCCGGGGGAGGCTACACCTTC
>NA|TRBV28|NA|TRBJ1-2
CASSGLYRYGYTF
TGTGCCAGCAGTGGGCTGTACCGCTATGGCTACACCTTC
>TRBD1|TRBV15|NA|TRBJ2-7
CATRGQGASYEQYF
TGTGCCACCAGGGGACAGGGGGCCTCCTACGAGCAGTACTTC
>TRBD1|TRBV28|NA|TRBJ2-2
CASSSRDRAFGELFF
TGTGCCAGCAGTTCCCGGGACAGGGCGTTCGGGGAGCTGTTTTTT
>TRBD1|TRBV10-3|NA|TRBJ2-5
CAISGTAQGETQYF
TGTGCCATCAGCGGCACAGCACAGGGGGAGACCCAGTACTTC
>TRBD2|TRBV19|few|TRBJ2-1
CASSTTSGRYNEQFF
TGTGCCAGTAGTACGACTAGCGGGAGGTACAATGAGCAGTTCTTC
>NA|TRBV5-6|NA|TRBJ1-6
CASSLARGYNSPLHF
TGTGCCAGCAGCTTGGCTAGAGGCTATAATTCACCCCTCCACTTT
>TRBD2|TRBV7-2|NA|TRBJ2-1
CASSLRQLAGTHFF
TGTGCCAGCAGCTTACGGCAACTAGCGGGGACTCACTTCTTC
>NA|TRBV7-2|NA|TRBJ2-3
CASSLGSMGHGDTQYF
TGTGCCAGCAGCTTAGGAAGTATGGGGCATGGAGATACGCAGTATTTT
>NA|TRBV20-1|few|TRBJ1-1
CSASRSTEAFF
TGCAGTGCTAGCCGGAGCACTGAAGCTTTCTTT
>NA|TRBV7-2|NA|TRBJ1-2
CASSLGYLYGYTF
TGTGCCAGCAGCTTAGGGTACTTATATGGCTACACCTTC
>NA|TRBV28|NA|TRBJ1-2
CASSSGQLYGYTF
TGTGCCAGCAGTTCAGGACAGCTCTATGGCTACACCTTC
>TRBD1|TRBV6-5|few|TRBJ1-2
CASSSVYRGGYGYTF
TGTGCCAGCAGTTCCGTATACAGGGGCGGCTATGGCTACACCTTC
>TRBD1|TRBV5-4|NA|TRBJ1-1
CASTPLQGLNTEAFF
TGTGCCAGCACCCCTCTACAGGGGTTGAACACTGAAGCTTTCTTT
>NA|TRBV9|NA|TRBJ2-7
CASSRTPSYEQYF
TGTGCCAGCAGTCGAACTCCGAGCTACGAGCAGTACTTC
>NA|TRBV28|NA|TRBJ2-7
CASSLELGTYEQYF
TGTGCCAGCAGTTTAGAGCTCGGGACCTACGAGCAGTACTTC
>TRBD2|TRBV4-2|NA|TRBJ2-3
CASSHSGGTDTQYF
TGTGCCAGCAGCCATAGCGGGGGCACAGATACGCAGTATTTT
>TRBD1|TRBV19|NA|TRBJ2-7
CASSLTGGMNEQYF
TGTGCCAGTAGTCTGACAGGGGGCATGAACGAGCAGTACTTC
>NA|TRBV2|NA|TRBJ1-2
CASSEAGWYGYTF
TGTGCCAGCAGTGAAGCGGGCTGGTATGGCTACACCTTC
>TRBD1|TRBV29-1|NA|TRBJ2-2
CSVQGVGTGELFF
TGCAGCGTCCAGGGGGTCGGCACCGGGGAGCTGTTTTTT
>TRBD2|TRBV2|NA|TRBJ2-5
CASSELAGEHQETQYF
TGTGCCAGCAGTGAACTAGCGGGAGAACACCAAGAGACCCAGTACTTC
>TRBD1|TRBV4-2|once|TRBJ1-4
CASSQPTGAGKGLNEKLFF
TGTGCCAGCAGCCAACCCACAGGGGCGGGAAAGGGGCTTAATGAAAAACTGTTTTTT
>NA|TRBV7-2|NA|TRBJ2-5
CASSISGRETQYF
TGTGCCAGCAGCATATCGGGGAGAGAGACCCAGTACTTC
>TRBD1|TRBV7-9|NA|TRBJ1-2
CASRLDRVEGYTF
TGTGCCAGCAGACTGGACAGGGTGGAAGGCTACACCTTC
>NA|TRBV5-1|NA|TRBJ2-1
CASSLEVLALTYNEQFF
TGCGCCAGCAGCTTAGAAGTACTAGCACTCACCTACAATGAGCAGTTCTTC
>TRBD1|TRBV6-4|NA|TRBJ1-1
CASSWTGDTEAFF
TGTGCCAGCAGTTGGACAGGGGACACTGAAGCTTTCTTT
>NA|TRBV9|NA|TRBJ2-2
CASSAIKGPTGELFF
TGTGCCAGCAGCGCCATCAAGGGGCCCACCGGGGAGCTGTTTTTT
>NA|TRBV6-5|NA|TRBJ2-6
CASSYPPGSGANVLTF
TGTGCCAGCAGTTATCCCCCAGGGTCCGGGGCCAACGTCCTGACTTTC
>NA|TRBV5-6|NA|TRBJ1-5
CASSSARDNYQPQHF
TGTGCCAGCAGCTCTGCTCGGGACAACTATCAGCCCCAGCATTTT
>NA|TRBV28|NA|TRBJ2-3
CASSFGQSDTQYF
TGTGCCAGCAGTTTTGGACAGTCAGATACGCAGTATTTT
>NA|TRBV5-4|once|TRBJ2-7
CASSLGGGIRNEQYF
TGTGCCAGCAGCTTGGGTGGCGGGATTAGAAACGAGCAGTACTTC
>TRBD1|TRBV5-4|NA|TRBJ2-2
CASSRADRVNTGELFF
TGTGCCAGCAGCAGGGCCGACAGGGTTAACACCGGGGAGCTGTTTTTT
>TRBD2|TRBV29-1|NA|TRBJ2-3
CSVASGTSLPDTQYF
TGCAGCGTTGCTTCGGGGACTAGCCTCCCAGATACGCAGTATTTT